The T cell receptor (beta chain) under discussion was sequenced for a study of cytomegalovirus exposure and HLA in healthy donors. Findings and limits, study-wide: In an earlier analysis, productive rearrangement rates for most beta V segments clustered near 87% or 30%.

This PCR relied on a set of 60 Vbeta primers and 13 Jbeta primers. TCRdb's copy holds only in-frame clones and misses some; the assay was immunoSEQ multiplex PCR. The top ten clones hold around 0.97% of a sample with roughly 160,000 clones, 84% of them seen once. This CDR3 region has 10 residues. The germline V and J ends were trimmed by 6 bases and 2 bases, with 4 bases remaining between them. Germline V gives CDR1 DFQATT, CDR2 SNEGSKA (reference sequence). This clone was counted a few times. The antigen is undetermined. This chain links TRBV20-1 with TRBJ1-2; D ambiguous. Sequencing used PBMCs. This TCR came from a young man in good health and CMV-seronegative. The CDR3 sequence: CSAPNYGYTF. Written as DNA, the CDR3 is TGCAGTGCCCCAAACTATGGCTACACCTTC.